This T cell receptor beta chain is drawn from a study of blood T cell repertoires in COVID-19. Study-wide context: Spain, Italy and the United States supplied samples that represented acute and convalescent COVID-19.

The CDR3 sequence is 15 residues long. Germline V gene lookup returns CDR1 SGDLS and CDR2 YYNGEE. Trimming took 3 bases from V and 0 from J, leaving 12 bases between them. This clone has a handful of counts. Original data processing: How many nucleated cells were present was estimated from reference gene primer amplification. Profiling relied on immunoSEQ multiplex PCR, and the TCRdb table lists in-frame clones only, not all of them. For V, J and clone size, that table is used; D and trimming come from the DNA. The sample has 62,000 or so clones; more than 75% are singletons. The sample comprised peripheral blood. The J gene is TRBJ1-1, the V gene TRBV9; tentative D call: TRBD1 (6 bases). The sequence derives from a human donor in a cohort sampled during active COVID-19. CDR3 sequence: CASSGQVGLNTEAFF. As DNA, the CDR3 is TGTGCCAGCAGCGGACAGGTTGGGTTGAACACTGAAGCTTTCTTT.